This entry concerns a single T cell receptor beta chain. Its binding antigen is unknown. No base quality values were provided; no much bigger clone lies one nucleotide off. The record originates from a study of regulatory T cells in long-lasting Graves disease (dated by TCRdb to the early 2020s). Context from the whole study: In the newly diagnosed Graves' disease group, patients had been taking antithyroid drugs for less than 3 months. Persistent Graves' disease patients were compared with newly diagnosed Graves' disease patients by peripheral blood TCR sequencing and RNA sequencing. A total of roughly 35 samples underwent TCR sequencing: about 13 from persistent and approximately 20 from newly diagnosed Graves' disease patients. The study was conducted in China and was registered as a clinical trial. Beyond this particular receptor, the publication reports: Persistent patients shared more public clonotypes among themselves (more than 2,500) than newly diagnosed patients did (about 970). Sequencing and analysis were limited to the TCR beta chain. The authors acknowledged the small sample size as a limitation that may reduce accuracy. Persistent Graves' disease patients showed lower TCR Shannon entropy and fewer highly expanded clones than newly diagnosed patients, suggesting clonal expansion. Preferential use of TRBV28, TRBJ1-2 and TRBJ2-5 was observed in persistent disease, whereas TRBV20-1 and TRBJ2-1 were favored in newly diagnosed disease. Peripheral blood alone was examined, since thyroid tissue, which constituted the primary lesion, could not be accessed.

Library preparation was by multiplex PCR. This sample was sequenced with an Illumina HiSeq 4000. iRepertoire HTBI primers and Arm-PCR amplification of CDR3 regions were used to construct TCR beta libraries. Before sequencing, the PCR products underwent gel purification. The authors' analysis ran thus. Gene usage analysis of CDR3 amino acid clonotypes relied on the approximately 60 TRBV and 15 or so TRBJ segments identified across samples. Filtered high-quality paired reads were merged into contigs using COPE and FqMerger. Contigs were aligned with BLAST to IMGT TRBV, TRBD and TRBJ reference genes, and CDR3 was defined per IMGT. Clonotypes above 0.1% frequency were classified as highly expanded clones. Shannon entropy served as the measure of repertoire diversity, while the Gini coefficient captured V-J evenness. A clonotype found in more than one individual was treated as public. Through fastp at Q25 and MiXCR, TCRdb rebuilt clones from the public reads, retaining in-frame beta chains. All rows with the same CDR3 protein become a single entry with the most common DNA and genes. The V and J calls follow TCRdb's processing rather than the paper's. In all, the sample holds about 620,000 distinct CDR3 sequences, and roughly 15% of those were seen once. Of the sample, around 19% is held by the ten largest clones.

In light of the paper, this sample's time point label describes: newly diagnosed GD, antithyroid drugs for less than 3 months. For both TCR sequencing and RNA sequencing, RNA was extracted from PBMCs using TRIzol. Graves' disease was diagnosed according to American Thyroid Association guidelines. Patients for the study were recruited at an endocrinology department in Xi'an, China. Each patient gave 8.5 to 9.5 milliliters of peripheral blood, collected in an EDTA anticoagulant tube. Ficoll Paque Plus density gradient separation was used to isolate PBMCs, and no further T cell sorting was performed. An Agilent 2100 Bioanalyzer and agarose gel were used to check RNA quality, while a NanoDrop 2000 measured RNA concentration. The germline V gene sets CDR1 to SGHRS and CDR2 to YFSETQ. Trimming accounts for 3 bases at V and 6 bases at J, while the number of junction bases matched to no gene is 6. The cysteine opens and the phenylalanine closes a CDR3 of 14 amino acids. The only DNA kept is the CDR3, 42 bases in frame from the first base.

This sample was also put to use in a study of T cells in Graves' hyperthyroidism and ophthalmopathy. Drawing on the second study: Stable Graves' hyperthyroidism was defined as the absence of progression to ophthalmopathy over 18 months of follow-up. Hyperthyroidism patients were aged 18 to 65 years and newly diagnosed, with disease duration of less than 2 months. Any patient with an uncontrolled infection, another autoimmune disease, pregnancy or lactation was excluded. Clinical symptoms, serum thyroxine and TRAb, thyroid ultrasound, and orbital computed tomography formed the basis for the diagnoses. The TCR CDR3 was subjected to a first round of RT-PCR using the HTBI primer set and the Qiagen OneStep RT-PCR kit. Most expanded thyroid clonotypes (frequency above 0.001) were also detected in blood, suggesting blood repertoires may reflect thyroid immune responses. Ophthalmopathy was separated from stable hyperthyroidism by a 13 V-J signature model, with approximately 86% sensitivity and around 81% specificity obtained in cross-validation and 80%/75% obtained in testing. In validation, progression to ophthalmopathy was predicted by the model with more than 65% sensitivity and about 72% specificity, a median of roughly 6 months before onset. TCR V-J signatures able to tell the groups apart were searched for in a discovery cohort of approximately 95 patients, of whom fewer than 45 had Graves' ophthalmopathy and 57 had stable Graves' hyperthyroidism. Prospective prediction of ophthalmopathy was tested in an independent validation cohort of 18 to 20 hyperthyroidism patients and 17 patients who later progressed to ophthalmopathy. The approximately 100 discovery patients were randomly divided into training and test sets at a 7:3 ratio. Thyroid tissue and blood T-cell repertoires from over 5 Graves' hyperthyroidism patients were also compared in the study. After sampling, hyperthyroidism patients received methimazole starting at 30 mg daily, and ophthalmopathy patients received high-dose intravenous methylprednisolone. Libraries were constructed in a second round of multiplex PCR, after which size selection and purification were carried out. Sequencing of the libraries was done on an Illumina HiSeq2000 using paired-end 100 bp reads. SOAPnuke was used to process the raw data, throwing out any read that contained adapters or uncalled bases, had a mean Phred below 15, or lacked an exact constant-primer or identifier match. COPE v1.2.5 was used to merge the high-quality paired reads, and each unique nucleotide sequence was defined as a clonotype. MiTCR v1.1 was used to align the clonotypes against IMGT TRBV, TRBD and TRBJ reference segments. Only V-J combinations with frequency above 0.0001, covering 99% to 99.2% of repertoires, were analysed. The TCS score was defined as the ratio of F50 (clonal expansion) to E x V (chaos), calculated using BLOSUM62-based TCRdist between CDR3 peptides within each V-J. Welch's t-statistics and random forest reduced 514 V-J features to 13, which were used in a naive Bayes classifier (R e1071). Sample size was not statistically predetermined, and blinding of investigators to group allocation was not performed. According to the paper, TCR Vbeta CDR3 sequencing was carried out on around 140 peripheral blood samples, which came from approximately 41 ophthalmopathy, around 75 hyperthyroidism and some 17 progressor patients.

The TCR sequence derives from a woman aged 25 to 39 with Graves disease. Donor details come from another sample of the same person, matched by shared clones. Recombination joined TRBV5-1 with TRBJ2-5; the junction holds 9 bases that match TRBD1. The sequencing here drew on peripheral blood mononuclear cells (PBMCs), taken at new diagnosis, from a patient treated with antithyroid drugs. The DNA is TGCGCCAGCAGCTCCTGGGACAGGGCCCAGACCCAGTACTTC. It translates as CASSSWDRAQTQYF. When the CDR3 is completed using the reference TRBV5-1 and TRBJ2-5 genes on either side, the full variable domain is KAGVTQTPRYLIKTRGQQVTLSCSPISGHRSVSWYQQTPGQGLQFLFEYFSETQRNKGNFPGRFSGRQFSNSRSEMNVSTLELGDSALYLCASSSWDRAQTQYFGPGTRLLVL.